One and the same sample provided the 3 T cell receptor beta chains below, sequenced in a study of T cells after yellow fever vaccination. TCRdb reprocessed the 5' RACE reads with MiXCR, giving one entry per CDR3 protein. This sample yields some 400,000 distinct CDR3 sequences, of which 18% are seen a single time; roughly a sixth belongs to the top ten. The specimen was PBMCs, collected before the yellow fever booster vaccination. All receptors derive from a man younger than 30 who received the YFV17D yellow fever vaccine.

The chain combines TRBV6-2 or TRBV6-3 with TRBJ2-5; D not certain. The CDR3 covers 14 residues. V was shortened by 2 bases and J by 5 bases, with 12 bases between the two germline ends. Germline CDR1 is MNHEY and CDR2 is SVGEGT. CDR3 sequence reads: CASSYGGEGETQYF. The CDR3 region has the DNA TGTGCCAGCAGTTACGGTGGCGAAGGGGAGACCCAGTACTTC.

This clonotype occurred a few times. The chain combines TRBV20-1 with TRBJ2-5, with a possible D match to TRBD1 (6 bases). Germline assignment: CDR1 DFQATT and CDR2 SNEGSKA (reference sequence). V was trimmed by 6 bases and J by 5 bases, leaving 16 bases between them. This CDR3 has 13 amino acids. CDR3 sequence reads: CSANTGSPETQYF. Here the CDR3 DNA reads TGCAGTGCAAACACAGGGTCGCCGGAGACCCAGTACTTC.

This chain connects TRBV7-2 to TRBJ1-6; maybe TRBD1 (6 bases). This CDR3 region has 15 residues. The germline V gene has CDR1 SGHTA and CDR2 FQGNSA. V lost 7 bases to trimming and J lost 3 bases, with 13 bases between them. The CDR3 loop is CASNLAQGYNSPLHF. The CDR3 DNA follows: TGTGCCAGCAACCTGGCACAGGGCTATAATTCACCCCTCCACTTT.